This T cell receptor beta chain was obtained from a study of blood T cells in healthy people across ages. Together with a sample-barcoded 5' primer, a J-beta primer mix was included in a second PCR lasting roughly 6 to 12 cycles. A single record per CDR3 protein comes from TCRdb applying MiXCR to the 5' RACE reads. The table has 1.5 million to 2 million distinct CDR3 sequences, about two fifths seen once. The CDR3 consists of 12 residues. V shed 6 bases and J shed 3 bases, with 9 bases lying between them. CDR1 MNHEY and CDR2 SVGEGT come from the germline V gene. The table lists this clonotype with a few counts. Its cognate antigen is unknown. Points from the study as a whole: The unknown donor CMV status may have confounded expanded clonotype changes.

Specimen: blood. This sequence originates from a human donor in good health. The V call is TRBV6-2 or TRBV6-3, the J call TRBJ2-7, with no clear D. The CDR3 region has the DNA TGTGCCAGCAGGCTGGACGGCTACGAGCAGTACTTC. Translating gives CASRLDGYEQYF.